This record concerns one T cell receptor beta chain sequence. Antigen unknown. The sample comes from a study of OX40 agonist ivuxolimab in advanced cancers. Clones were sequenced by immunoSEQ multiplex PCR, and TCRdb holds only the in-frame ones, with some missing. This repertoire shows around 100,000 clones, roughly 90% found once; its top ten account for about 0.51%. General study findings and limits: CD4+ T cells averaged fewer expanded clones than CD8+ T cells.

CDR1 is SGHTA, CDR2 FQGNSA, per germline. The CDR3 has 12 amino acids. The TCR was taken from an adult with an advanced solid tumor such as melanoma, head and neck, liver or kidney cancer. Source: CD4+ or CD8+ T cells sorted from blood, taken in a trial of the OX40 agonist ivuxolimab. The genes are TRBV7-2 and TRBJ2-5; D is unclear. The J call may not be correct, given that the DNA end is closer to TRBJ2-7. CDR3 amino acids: CASSLDVGEQYF. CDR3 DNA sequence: TGTGCCAGCAGCTTAGATGTCGGCGAGCAGTACTTC.